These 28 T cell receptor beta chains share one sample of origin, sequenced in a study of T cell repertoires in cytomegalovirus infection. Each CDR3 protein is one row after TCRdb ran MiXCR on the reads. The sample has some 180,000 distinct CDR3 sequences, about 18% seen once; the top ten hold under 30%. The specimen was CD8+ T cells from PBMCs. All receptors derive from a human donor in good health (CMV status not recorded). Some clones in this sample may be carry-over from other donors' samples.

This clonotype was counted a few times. CDR3 amino acids: CASSLVADANEQFF. In nucleotides, the CDR3 is TGTGCCAGCAGCTTAGTAGCCGATGCAAATGAGCAGTTCTTC. The chain has TRBV11-2 and TRBJ2-1; D ambiguous. The CDR3 totals 14 residues. V shed 1 base and J shed 7 bases, with 11 bases lying between them. CDR1 is SGHAT, CDR2 FQNNGV, per germline. Using reference TRBV11-2 and TRBJ2-1 for the parts outside the CDR3, the full variable domain is EAGVAQSPRYKIIEKRQSVAFWCNPISGHATLYWYQQILGQGPKLLIQFQNNGVVDDSQLPKDRFSAERLKGVDSTLKIQPAKLEDSAVYLCASSLVADANEQFFGPGTRLTVL.

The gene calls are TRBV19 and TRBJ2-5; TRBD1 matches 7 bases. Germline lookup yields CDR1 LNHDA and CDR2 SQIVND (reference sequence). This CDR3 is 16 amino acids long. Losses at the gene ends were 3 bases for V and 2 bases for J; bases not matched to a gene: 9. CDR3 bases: TGTGCCAGTAGTATTCTTGTGGGCAGGGGGCAAGAGACCCAGTACTTC. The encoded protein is CASSILVGRGQETQYF. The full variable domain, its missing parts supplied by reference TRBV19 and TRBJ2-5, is DGGITQSPKYLFRKEGQNVTLSCEQNLNHDAMYWYRQDPGQGLRLIYYSQIVNDFQKGDIAEGYSVSREKKESFPLTVTSAQKNPTAFYLCASSILVGRGQETQYFGPGTRLLVL.

CDR3 sequence reads: CASSYFRQGAGDTQYF. The CDR3, as DNA: TGTGCCAGCAGTTACTTCCGGCAGGGGGCCGGAGATACGCAGTATTTT. V gene TRBV6-2 or TRBV6-3 combines with J gene TRBJ2-3; 8 nucleotides agree with TRBD1. The germline gives CDR1 MNHEY, CDR2 SVGEGT. The V gene end was trimmed by 1 base and the J gene end by 5 bases; junction bases not matched to a gene: 8. This CDR3 has 16 amino acids.

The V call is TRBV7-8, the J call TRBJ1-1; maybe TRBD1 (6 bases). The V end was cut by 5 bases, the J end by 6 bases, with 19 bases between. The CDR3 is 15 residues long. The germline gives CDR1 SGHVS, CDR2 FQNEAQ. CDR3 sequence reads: CASSLNGGGAAEAFF. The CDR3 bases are TGTGCCAGCAGCCTAAACGGGGGGGGGGCCGCTGAAGCTTTCTTT.

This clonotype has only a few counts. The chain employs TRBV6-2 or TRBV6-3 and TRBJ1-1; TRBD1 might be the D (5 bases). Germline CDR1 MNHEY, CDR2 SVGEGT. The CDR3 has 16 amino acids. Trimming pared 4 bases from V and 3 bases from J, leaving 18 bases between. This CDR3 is CASSFQPGRGYTEAFF. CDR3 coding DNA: TGTGCCAGCAGTTTTCAACCGGGACGTGGATACACTGAAGCTTTCTTT.

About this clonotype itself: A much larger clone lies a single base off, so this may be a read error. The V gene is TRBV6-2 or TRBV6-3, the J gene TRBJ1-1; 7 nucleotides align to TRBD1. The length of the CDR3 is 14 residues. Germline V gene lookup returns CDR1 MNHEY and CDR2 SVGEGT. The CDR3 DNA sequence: TGTGCCAGCAGCTACTGGACAGGGAACACTGAAGCTTTCTTT. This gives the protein CASSYWTGNTEAFF.

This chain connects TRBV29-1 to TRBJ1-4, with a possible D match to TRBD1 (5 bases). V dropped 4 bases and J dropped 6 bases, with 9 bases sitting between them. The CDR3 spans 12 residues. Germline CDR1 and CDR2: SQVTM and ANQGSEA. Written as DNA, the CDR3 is TGCAGCGTTGGAGGGGCAGATGAAAAACTGTTTTTT. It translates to CSVGGADEKLFF.

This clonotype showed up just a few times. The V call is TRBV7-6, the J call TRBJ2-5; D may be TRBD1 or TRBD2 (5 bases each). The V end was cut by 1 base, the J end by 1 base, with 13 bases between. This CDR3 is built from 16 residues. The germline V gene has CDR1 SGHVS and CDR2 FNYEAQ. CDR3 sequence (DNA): TGTGCCAGCAGCTTAGGGTGGGGGACCTCCCAAGAGACCCAGTACTTC. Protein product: CASSLGWGTSQETQYF.

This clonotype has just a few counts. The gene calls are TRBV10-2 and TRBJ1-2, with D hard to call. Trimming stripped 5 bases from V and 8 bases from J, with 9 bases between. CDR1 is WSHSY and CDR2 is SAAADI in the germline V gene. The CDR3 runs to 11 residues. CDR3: CASSQTYGYTF. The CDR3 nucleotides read TGCGCCAGCAGTCAGACGTACGGCTACACCTTC.

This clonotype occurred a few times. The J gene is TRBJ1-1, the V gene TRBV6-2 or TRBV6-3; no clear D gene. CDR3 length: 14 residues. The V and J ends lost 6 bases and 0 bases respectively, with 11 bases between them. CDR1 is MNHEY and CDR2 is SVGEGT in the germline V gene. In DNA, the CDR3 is TGTGCCAGCAGGCCCCGGGAGATGAACACTGAAGCTTTCTTT. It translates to CASRPREMNTEAFF.

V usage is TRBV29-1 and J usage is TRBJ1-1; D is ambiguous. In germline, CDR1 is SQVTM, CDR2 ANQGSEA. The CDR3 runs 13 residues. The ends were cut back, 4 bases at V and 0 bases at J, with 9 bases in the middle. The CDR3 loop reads CSVVSGLNTEAFF. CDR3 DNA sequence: TGCAGCGTTGTATCCGGATTGAACACTGAAGCTTTCTTT.

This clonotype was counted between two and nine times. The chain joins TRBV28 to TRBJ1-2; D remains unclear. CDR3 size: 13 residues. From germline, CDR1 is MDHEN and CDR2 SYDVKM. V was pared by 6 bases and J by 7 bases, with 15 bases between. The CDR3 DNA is TGTGCCAGCAGCGACCCGGATAACCTTGGCTACACCTTC. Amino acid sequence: CASSDPDNLGYTF.

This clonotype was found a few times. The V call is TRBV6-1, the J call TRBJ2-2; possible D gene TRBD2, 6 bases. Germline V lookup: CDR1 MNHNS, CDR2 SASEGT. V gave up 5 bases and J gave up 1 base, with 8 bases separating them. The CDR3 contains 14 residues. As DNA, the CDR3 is TGTGCCAGCAGTCGAGCGGGGAACACCGGGGAGCTGTTTTTT. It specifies CASSRAGNTGELFF.

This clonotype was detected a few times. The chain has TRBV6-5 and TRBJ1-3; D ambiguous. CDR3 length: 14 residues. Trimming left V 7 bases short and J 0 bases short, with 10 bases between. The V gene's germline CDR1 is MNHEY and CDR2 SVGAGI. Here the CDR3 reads CASIGRDSGNTIYF. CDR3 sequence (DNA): TGTGCCAGCATCGGCCGAGACTCTGGAAACACCATATATTTT.

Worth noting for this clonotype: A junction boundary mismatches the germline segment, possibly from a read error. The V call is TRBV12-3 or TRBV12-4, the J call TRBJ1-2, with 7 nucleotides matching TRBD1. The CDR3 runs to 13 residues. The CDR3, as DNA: TGTACCAGCAGCCAGGGGGCTAACTATGGCTACACCTTC. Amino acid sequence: CTSSQGANYGYTF.

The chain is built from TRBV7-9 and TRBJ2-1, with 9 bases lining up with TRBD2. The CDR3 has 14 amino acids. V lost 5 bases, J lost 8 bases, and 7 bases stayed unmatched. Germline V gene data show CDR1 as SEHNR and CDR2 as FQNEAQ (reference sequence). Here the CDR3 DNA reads TGTGCCAGCAGCCGACTAGCGGCCTCGGATGAGCAGTTCTTC. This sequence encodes CASSRLAASDEQFF.

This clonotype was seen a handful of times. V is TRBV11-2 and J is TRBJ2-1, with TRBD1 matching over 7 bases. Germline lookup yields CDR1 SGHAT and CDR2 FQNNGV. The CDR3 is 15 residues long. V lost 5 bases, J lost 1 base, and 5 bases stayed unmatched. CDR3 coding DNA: TGTGCCAGCAGCCGGGGACAGAATTCCTACAATGAGCAGTTCTTC. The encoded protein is CASSRGQNSYNEQFF.

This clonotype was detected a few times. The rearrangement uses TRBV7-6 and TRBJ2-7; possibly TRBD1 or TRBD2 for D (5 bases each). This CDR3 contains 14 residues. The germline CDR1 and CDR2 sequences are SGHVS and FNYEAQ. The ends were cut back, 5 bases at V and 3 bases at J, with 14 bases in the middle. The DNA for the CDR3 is TGTGCCAGCAGCCCCCGGGACGGAGGCTACGAGCAGTACTTC. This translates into CASSPRDGGYEQYF.

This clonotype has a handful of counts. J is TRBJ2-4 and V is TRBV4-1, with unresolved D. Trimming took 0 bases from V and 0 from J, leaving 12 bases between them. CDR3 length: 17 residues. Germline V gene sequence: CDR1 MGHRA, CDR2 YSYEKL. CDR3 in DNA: TGCGCCAGCAGCCAAGATCGGGCAGTTTTAGCCAAAAACATTCAGTACTTC. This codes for CASSQDRAVLAKNIQYF.

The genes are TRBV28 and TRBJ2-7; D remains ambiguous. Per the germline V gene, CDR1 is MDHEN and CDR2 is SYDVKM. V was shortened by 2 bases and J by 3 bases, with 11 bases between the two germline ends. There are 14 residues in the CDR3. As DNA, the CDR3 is TGTGCCAGCAGTTTAGGTCGGATACTCTACGAGCAGTACTTC. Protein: CASSLGRILYEQYF. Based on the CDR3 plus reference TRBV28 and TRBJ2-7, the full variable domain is DVKVTQSSRYLVKRTGEKVFLECVQDMDHENMFWYRQDPGLGLRLIYFSYDVKMKEKGDIPEGYSVSREKKERFSLILESASTNQTSMYLCASSLGRILYEQYFGPGTRLTVT.

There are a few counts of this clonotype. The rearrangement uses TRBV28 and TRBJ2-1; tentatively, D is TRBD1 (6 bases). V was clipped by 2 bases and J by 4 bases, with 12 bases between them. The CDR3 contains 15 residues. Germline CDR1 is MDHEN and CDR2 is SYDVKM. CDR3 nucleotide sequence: TGTGCCAGCAGTTTACATCAGGGGTCGTACAATGAGCAGTTCTTC. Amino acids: CASSLHQGSYNEQFF.

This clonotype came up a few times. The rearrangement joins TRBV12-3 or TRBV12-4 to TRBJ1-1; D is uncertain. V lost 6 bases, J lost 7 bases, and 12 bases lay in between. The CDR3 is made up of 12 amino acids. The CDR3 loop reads CASRESSFEAFF. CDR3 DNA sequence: TGTGCCAGCAGGGAAAGTTCTTTTGAAGCTTTCTTT.

The CDR3 DNA is TGTGCCAGCAGCTTAGCGCGGGTTCCCATGAACACTGAAGCTTTCTTT. The encoded protein is CASSLARVPMNTEAFF. The chain combines TRBV7-2 with TRBJ1-1; the D is unclear. Trimming took 0 bases from V and 0 from J, leaving 11 bases between them. The germline V gene encodes CDR1 SGHTA and CDR2 FQGNSA. This CDR3 contains 16 residues.

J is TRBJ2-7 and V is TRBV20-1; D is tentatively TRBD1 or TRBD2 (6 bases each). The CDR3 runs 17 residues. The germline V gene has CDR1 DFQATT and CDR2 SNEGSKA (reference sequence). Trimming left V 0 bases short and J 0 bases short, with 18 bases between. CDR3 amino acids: CSARDLERGAPSYEQYF. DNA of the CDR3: TGCAGTGCTAGAGATCTCGAAAGGGGGGCTCCCTCCTACGAGCAGTACTTC.

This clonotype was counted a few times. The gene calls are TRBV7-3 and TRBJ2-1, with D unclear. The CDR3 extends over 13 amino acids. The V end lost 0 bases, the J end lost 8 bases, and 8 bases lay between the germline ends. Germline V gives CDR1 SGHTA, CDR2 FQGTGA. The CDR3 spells CASSLTSGHEQFF. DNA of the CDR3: TGTGCCAGCAGCTTAACTTCTGGCCATGAGCAGTTCTTC.

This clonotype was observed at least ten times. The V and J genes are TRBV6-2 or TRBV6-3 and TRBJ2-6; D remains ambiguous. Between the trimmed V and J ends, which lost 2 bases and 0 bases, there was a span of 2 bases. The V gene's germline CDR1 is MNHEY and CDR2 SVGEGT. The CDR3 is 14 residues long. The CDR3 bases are TGTGCCAGCAGTTACAACTCTGGGGCCAACGTCCTGACTTTC. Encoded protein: CASSYNSGANVLTF.

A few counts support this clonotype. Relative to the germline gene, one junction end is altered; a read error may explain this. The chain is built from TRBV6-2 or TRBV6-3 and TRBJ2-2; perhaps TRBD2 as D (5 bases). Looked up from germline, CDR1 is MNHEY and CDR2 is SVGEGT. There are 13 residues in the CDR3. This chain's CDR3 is CAGSEGDTGELFF. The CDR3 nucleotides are TGTGCCGGCAGTGAGGGAGACACCGGGGAGCTGTTTTTT.

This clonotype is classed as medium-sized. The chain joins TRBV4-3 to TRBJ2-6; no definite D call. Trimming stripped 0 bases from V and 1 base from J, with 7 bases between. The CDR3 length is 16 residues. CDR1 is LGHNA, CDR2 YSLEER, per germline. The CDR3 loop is CASSQDLGSGANVLTF. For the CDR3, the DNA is TGCGCCAGCAGCCAAGATCTAGGGTCTGGGGCCAACGTCCTGACTTTC.